Described below is a single T cell receptor (beta chain) sequence and its context. The antigen is not known. This sample is part of a study of T cell repertoires in cytomegalovirus infection. Per germline, CDR1 LNHNV and CDR2 YYDKDF (reference sequence). CDR3 length equals 17 residues. V lost 0 bases, J lost 7 bases, and 10 bases stayed unmatched. Each CDR3 protein gets one entry after TCRdb re-called the reads with MiXCR. The table records 900,000 to 950,000 distinct CDR3 sequences, roughly a third of them present only once. The TCR sequence derives from a human donor in good health (CMV status not recorded). Some clones in this sample may be carry-over from other donors' samples. The V call is TRBV15, the J call TRBJ1-4; 8 bases match TRBD1. Material: cultured CD8+ T cells from PBMCs, obtained from culture after CMV antigen stimulation. In nucleotides, the CDR3 is TGTGCCACCAGCAGAGAAGGCTGGCAGGGGGCTGGTGAAAAACTGTTTTTT. Translation gives CATSREGWQGAGEKLFF.